These 26 T cell receptor beta chains originate from one sample sequenced in a study of cytomegalovirus exposure and HLA in healthy donors. PCR used 60 Vbeta primers and 13 Jbeta primers. TCRdb keeps only in-frame clones here, not all; method: immunoSEQ multiplex PCR. The table shows about 110,000 clones, with roughly four fifths occurring only once. Source material: PBMCs. The source of these receptors is a woman between 25 and 40 years old in good health and CMV-seronegative.

In the case of this clone: Its ends do not fully match the called genes, so a read error is possible. Other DNA sequences in the sample encode the same CDR3. V gene TRBV6-5 combines with J gene TRBJ2-7; 7 bases map to TRBD1. CDR1 and CDR2 from the germline V gene are MNHEY and SVGAGI. The length of the CDR3 is 13 residues. CDR3 sequence reads: CARDRDSFYEQYF. The CDR3 DNA sequence: TGCGCCAGGGACCGGGACAGCTTCTACGAGCAGTACTTC.

This rearrangement joins TRBV28 to TRBJ1-6, with a possible D match to TRBD1 (6 bases). Trimming took off 4 bases at V and 4 bases at J, with 11 bases between the two ends. Germline V gives CDR1 MDHEN, CDR2 SYDVKM. The CDR3 length is 15 residues. CDR3 loop: CASSSITGYNSPLHF. CDR3 in DNA: TGTGCCAGCAGTTCAATTACAGGGTATAATTCACCCCTCCACTTT. The whole variable domain, remainder taken from reference TRBV28 and TRBJ1-6, is DVKVTQSSRYLVKRTGEKVFLECVQDMDHENMFWYRQDPGLGLRLIYFSYDVKMKEKGDIPEGYSVSREKKERFSLILESASTNQTSMYLCASSSITGYNSPLHFGNGTRLTVT.

This chain joins TRBV7-8 and TRBJ2-7; 7 bases are a match to TRBD2. Germline CDR1 and CDR2: SGHVS and FQNEAQ. The CDR3 sequence is 12 residues long. V lost 11 bases to trimming and J lost 6 bases; unmatched junction nucleotides: 10. Written as DNA, the CDR3 is TGTGCCGGGGGGAGGGGAGCCTCCGAGCAGTACTTC. Translation gives CAGGRGASEQYF.

The chain combines TRBV25-1 with TRBJ2-7; tentatively, D is TRBD2 (6 bases). In germline, CDR1 is MGHDK, CDR2 SYGVNS. This CDR3 is built from 14 residues. V shed 2 bases and J shed 7 bases, with 15 bases lying between them. The CDR3 spells CASSERGRELEQYF. Here the CDR3 DNA reads TGTGCCAGCAGTGAAAGGGGCCGGGAGTTAGAGCAGTACTTC.

In DNA, the CDR3 is TGTGCCAGCAGCTTAAGCTCGGGGAACACTGAAGCTTTCTTT. Protein product: CASSLSSGNTEAFF. The chain links TRBV7-6 to TRBJ1-1; D unclear. Trimming stripped 2 bases from V and 1 base from J, with 8 bases between. This CDR3 is built from 14 residues. CDR1 is SGHVS and CDR2 is FNYEAQ in the germline V gene.

In DNA, the CDR3 is TGTGCCAGCAGCGCCCCCTCGGGGAACACTGAAGCTTTCTTT. Residues: CASSAPSGNTEAFF. The chain couples TRBV7-9 to TRBJ1-1, with D hard to call. Germline V gives CDR1 SEHNR, CDR2 FQNEAQ (reference sequence). Trimming cost V 5 bases and J 1 base, with 11 bases left between them. The CDR3 loop spans 14 amino acids.

The genes are TRBV9 and TRBJ2-3; weak D call: TRBD2 (6 bases). The CDR3 is 14 residues long. Trimming removed 0 bases from V and 4 bases from J, with 9 bases in between. Germline CDR1 and CDR2: SGDLS and YYNGEE. CDR3 residues: CASSVDGRADTQYF. CDR3 nucleotide sequence: TGTGCCAGCAGCGTAGACGGGAGAGCAGATACGCAGTATTTT.

The chain is built from TRBV30 and TRBJ2-7, with 10 positions matching TRBD2. J gave up 7 bases and V 2 bases, and 5 bases lay outside the gene matches. Per germline, CDR1 GTSNPN and CDR2 SVGIG (reference sequence). This CDR3 region has 13 residues. The DNA for the CDR3 is TGTGCCTGGAGTAGCGGGGGGGCCCGTGAGCAGTACTTC. Translation: CAWSSGGAREQYF.

The J gene is TRBJ1-6, the V gene TRBV15, with 7 nucleotides matching TRBD1. The length of the CDR3 is 15 residues. Germline CDR1 and CDR2: LNHNV and YYDKDF (reference sequence). J lost 7 bases, V lost 3 bases, and 6 bases had no gene match. The CDR3, as DNA: TGTGCCACCAGCAGGGTAGACAGGGAGAATTCACCCCTCCACTTT. Its protein product is CATSRVDRENSPLHF.

The chain carries TRBV4-3 and TRBJ1-2; D may be TRBD1 (6 bases). The CDR3 length is 15 residues. In germline, CDR1 is LGHNA, CDR2 YSLEER. V gave up 5 bases and J gave up 0 bases, with 13 bases separating them. The CDR3 loop reads CASSGTGSPNYGYTF. For the CDR3, the DNA is TGCGCCAGCAGCGGCACAGGGTCGCCTAACTATGGCTACACCTTC.

The chain recombines TRBV11-2 with TRBJ2-6; D uncertain. Per germline, CDR1 SGHAT and CDR2 FQNNGV. Trimming pared 3 bases from V and 0 bases from J, leaving 3 bases between. CDR3 length: 14 residues. CDR3: CASSFNSGANVLTF. The CDR3 DNA reads TGTGCCAGCAGCTTTAACTCTGGGGCCAACGTCCTGACTTTC.

The genes are TRBV7-3 and TRBJ2-1; TRBD2 agrees at 7 bases. Germline V lookup: CDR1 SGHTA, CDR2 FQGTGA. The CDR3 spans 16 residues. J gave up 0 bases and V 3 bases, and 5 bases lay outside the gene matches. CDR3 amino acids: CASSLRAGSSYNEQFF. The CDR3 DNA reads as TGTGCCAGCAGCTTGCGAGCGGGGAGCTCCTACAATGAGCAGTTCTTC.

This sequence joins TRBV7-6 and TRBJ2-7; D unresolved. V lost 2 bases and J lost 0, with 5 bases in between. Germline loops: CDR1 SGHVS, CDR2 FNYEAQ. CDR3 length: 13 amino acids. CDR3 nucleotide sequence: TGTGCCAGCAGCTTAAGCGTCTCCTACGAGCAGTACTTC. Translating gives CASSLSVSYEQYF.

V gene TRBV2 combines with J gene TRBJ1-4, with 8 bases that match TRBD1. V shed 1 base, J shed 5 bases, and the junction held 12 bases outside the gene matches. CDR1 is SNHLY and CDR2 is FYNNEI in the germline V gene. The CDR3 totals 18 residues. The CDR3 loop is CASSEVKGRGLLNEKLFF. CDR3 nucleotide sequence: TGTGCCAGCAGTGAAGTCAAGGGCAGGGGGCTCCTAAATGAAAAACTGTTTTTT.

The chain links TRBV4-2 to TRBJ1-2; D call uncertain. The V and J ends lost 4 bases and 4 bases respectively, with 19 bases between them. Germline V CDR1 and CDR2: LGHNA, YNFKEQ. The CDR3 is made up of 16 amino acids. The CDR3 DNA follows: TGTGCCAGCAGCCCGACCCCCGGAGGCGCTGGCTATGGCTACACCTTC. It yields the protein CASSPTPGGAGYGYTF.

This sequence joins TRBV15 and TRBJ1-5; a weak D match, TRBD1 (5 bases). Germline V CDR1 and CDR2: LNHNV, YYDKDF (reference sequence). The CDR3 runs 15 residues. With 5 bases removed from V and 1 base from J, the gap between germline ends came to 12 bases. The CDR3 bases are TGTGCCACCAGCGGCCAGGGAAAGAGCAATCAGCCCCAGCATTTT. Its translation: CATSGQGKSNQPQHF.

The chain recombines TRBV11-2 with TRBJ2-7; 11 bases are a match to TRBD1. The CDR3 length is 16 residues. The germline CDR1 and CDR2 sequences are SGHAT and FQNNGV. J was trimmed by 5 bases and V by 5 bases; bases with no gene match: 11. As DNA, the CDR3 is TGTGCCAGCAGCCCAGTAGGGGGACAGGGGGGCAACGAGCAGTACTTC. Translation gives CASSPVGGQGGNEQYF.

The chain joins TRBV6-5 to TRBJ1-1, with 9 bases matching TRBD1. Losses at the gene ends were 1 base for V and 4 bases for J; bases not matched to a gene: 7. CDR3 length: 16 residues. From germline, CDR1 is MNHEY and CDR2 SVGAGI. This chain's CDR3 is CASSYLPGTGSTEAFF. The CDR3 DNA follows: TGTGCCAGCAGTTACTTACCCGGGACAGGGAGCACTGAAGCTTTCTTT.

V is TRBV7-9 and J is TRBJ2-1, with 9 bases fitting TRBD1. CDR3 size: 17 residues. Germline values: CDR1 SEHNR, CDR2 FQNEAQ (reference sequence). V shed 6 bases, J shed 3 bases, and the junction held 12 bases outside the gene matches. The CDR3 DNA sequence: TGTGCCAGCAGACATACAGGGGGCGGCATCCGCTACAATGAGCAGTTCTTC. As protein: CASRHTGGGIRYNEQFF.

This rearrangement joins TRBV30 to TRBJ2-1; TRBD1 aligns across 11 bases. The CDR3 extends over 12 amino acids. The V and J ends lost 8 bases and 9 bases, in that order; junction bases with no gene match: 6. CDR1 and CDR2 (germline): GTSNPN, SVGIG (reference sequence). Here the CDR3 DNA reads TGTGCCCTATATGGGACAGGGGGTGAGCAGTTCTTC. Protein sequence: CALYGTGGEQFF.

The chain joins TRBV2 to TRBJ2-1; TRBD2 might be the D (6 bases). V dropped 4 bases and J dropped 8 bases, with 12 bases sitting between them. CDR3 size: 13 residues. In germline, CDR1 is SNHLY, CDR2 FYNNEI. CDR3 coding DNA: TGTGCCAGCAGTGGGGACTCCATGGATGAGCAGTTCTTC. It specifies CASSGDSMDEQFF.

In this sample, this clone turned up a few times. V and J are TRBV5-1 and TRBJ2-7, with a possible D match to TRBD1 (6 bases). V was trimmed by 0 bases and J by 3 bases, leaving 16 bases between them. This CDR3 has 16 residues. Germline values: CDR1 SGHRS, CDR2 YFSETQ. The DNA of the CDR3 is TGCGCCAGCAGCTTGGCCACGGGACATAGCCGCTACGAGCAGTACTTC. Translation: CASSLATGHSRYEQYF.

The rearrangement joins TRBV7-6 to TRBJ2-7, with 14 bases identical to TRBD2. The CDR3 is 16 amino acids. Germline V gene lookup returns CDR1 SGHVS and CDR2 FNYEAQ. V was pared by 6 bases and J by 2 bases, with 6 bases of the junction left unmatched. The CDR3: CASSRGLAGGTYEQYF. The CDR3 nucleotides read TGTGCCAGCAGTCGCGGACTAGCGGGGGGCACCTACGAGCAGTACTTC.

The chain has TRBV5-4 and TRBJ1-1; 7 bases are shared with TRBD1. CDR1 SGHNT and CDR2 YYREEE come from the germline V gene (reference sequence). CDR3 length: 16 amino acids. Germline trimming cut 3 bases from V and 6 bases from J; bases unmatched to any gene: 14. In DNA form, the CDR3 reads TGTGCCAGCAGCTCGGGACAGACCATAGTCAACGCTGAAGCTTTCTTT. The encoded protein is CASSSGQTIVNAEAFF.

This clone has more than one count but fewer than ten. The sample has other DNA sequences that encode this CDR3 too. The chain links TRBV6-5 to TRBJ1-1; 10 nucleotides match TRBD1. J was trimmed by 5 bases and V by 2 bases; bases with no gene match: 2. There are 14 residues in the CDR3. The germline V gene encodes CDR1 MNHEY and CDR2 SVGAGI. CDR3 bases: TGTGCCAGCAGTTACGGACAGGGGGGGACTGAAGCTTTCTTT. This encodes CASSYGQGGTEAFF.

The chain uses TRBV11-2 and TRBJ1-2; TRBD1 matches at 7 bases. Germline-derived CDR1 and CDR2 are SGHAT and FQNNGV. The length of the CDR3 is 15 residues. The ends lost 4 bases at V and 4 bases at J; junction bases unmatched: 9. CDR3: CASSSGTDNFYGYTF. CDR3 coding DNA: TGTGCCAGCAGCTCCGGGACAGACAACTTCTATGGCTACACCTTC.